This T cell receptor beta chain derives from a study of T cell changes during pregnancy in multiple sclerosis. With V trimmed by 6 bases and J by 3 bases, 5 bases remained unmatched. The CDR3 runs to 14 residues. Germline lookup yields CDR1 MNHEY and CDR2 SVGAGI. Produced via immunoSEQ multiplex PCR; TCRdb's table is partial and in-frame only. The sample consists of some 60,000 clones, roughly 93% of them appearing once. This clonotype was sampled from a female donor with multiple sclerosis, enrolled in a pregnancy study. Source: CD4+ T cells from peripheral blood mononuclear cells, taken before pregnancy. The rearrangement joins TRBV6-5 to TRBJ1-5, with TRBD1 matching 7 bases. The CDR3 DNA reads TGTGCCAGCAGGGCTGGGACAGTCAATCAGCCCCAGCATTTT. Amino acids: CASRAGTVNQPQHF.